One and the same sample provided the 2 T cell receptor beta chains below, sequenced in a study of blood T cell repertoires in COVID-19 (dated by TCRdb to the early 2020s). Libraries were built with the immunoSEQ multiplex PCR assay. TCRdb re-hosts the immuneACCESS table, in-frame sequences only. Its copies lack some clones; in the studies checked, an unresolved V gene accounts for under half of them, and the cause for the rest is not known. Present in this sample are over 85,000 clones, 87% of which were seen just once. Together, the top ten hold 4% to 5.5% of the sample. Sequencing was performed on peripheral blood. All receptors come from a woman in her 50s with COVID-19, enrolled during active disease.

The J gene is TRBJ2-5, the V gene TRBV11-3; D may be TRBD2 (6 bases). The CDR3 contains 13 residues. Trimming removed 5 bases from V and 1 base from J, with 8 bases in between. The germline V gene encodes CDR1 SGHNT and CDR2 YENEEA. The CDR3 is CASSRRGQETQYF. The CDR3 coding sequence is TGTGCCAGCAGCCGGAGGGGCCAAGAGACCCAGTACTTC.

The CDR3 DNA is TGTGCCAGCAGCCCGGTGGGGGAGGGGAACTATGGCTACACCTTC. This encodes CASSPVGEGNYGYTF. V and J are TRBV6-6 and TRBJ1-2; a weak D match, TRBD1 (5 bases). The CDR3 is made up of 15 amino acids. V lost 6 bases, J lost 2 bases, and 16 bases lay in between. Germline V gives CDR1 MNHNY, CDR2 SVGAGI (reference sequence).